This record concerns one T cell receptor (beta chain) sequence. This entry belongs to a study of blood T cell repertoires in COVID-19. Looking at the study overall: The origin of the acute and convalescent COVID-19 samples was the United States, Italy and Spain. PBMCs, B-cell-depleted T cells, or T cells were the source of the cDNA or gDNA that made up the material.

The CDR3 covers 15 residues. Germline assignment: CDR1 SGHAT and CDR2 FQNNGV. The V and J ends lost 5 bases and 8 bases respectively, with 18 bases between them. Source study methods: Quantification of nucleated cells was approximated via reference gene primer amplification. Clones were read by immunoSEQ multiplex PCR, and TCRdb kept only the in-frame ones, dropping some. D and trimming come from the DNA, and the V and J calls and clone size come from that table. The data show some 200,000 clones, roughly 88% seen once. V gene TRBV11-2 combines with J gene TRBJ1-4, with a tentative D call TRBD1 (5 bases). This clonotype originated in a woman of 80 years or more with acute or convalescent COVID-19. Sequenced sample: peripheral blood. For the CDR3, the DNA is TGTGCCAGCAGCCCCTTTAGCCTGGGGGGGGAAAAACTGTTTTTT. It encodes CASSPFSLGGEKLFF.